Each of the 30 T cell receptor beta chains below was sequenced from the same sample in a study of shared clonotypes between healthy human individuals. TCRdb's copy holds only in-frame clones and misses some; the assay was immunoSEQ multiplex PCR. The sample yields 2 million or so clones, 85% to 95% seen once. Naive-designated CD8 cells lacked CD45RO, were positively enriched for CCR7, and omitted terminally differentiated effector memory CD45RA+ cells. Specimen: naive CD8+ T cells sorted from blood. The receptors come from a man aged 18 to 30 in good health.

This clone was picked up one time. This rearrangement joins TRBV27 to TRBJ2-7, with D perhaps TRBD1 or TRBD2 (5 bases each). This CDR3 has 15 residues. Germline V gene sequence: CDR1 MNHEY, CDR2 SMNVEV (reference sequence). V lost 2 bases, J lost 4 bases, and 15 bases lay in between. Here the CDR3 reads CASSLGGDRYYEQYF. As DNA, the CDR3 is TGTGCCAGCAGTTTAGGGGGAGACAGATATTACGAGCAGTACTTC.

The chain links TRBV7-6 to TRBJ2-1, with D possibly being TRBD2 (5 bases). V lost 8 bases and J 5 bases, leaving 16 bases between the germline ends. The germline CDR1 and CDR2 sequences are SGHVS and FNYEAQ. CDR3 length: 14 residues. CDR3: CASAAETRNNEQFF. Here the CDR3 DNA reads TGTGCCAGCGCTGCCGAAACTAGGAACAATGAGCAGTTCTTC.

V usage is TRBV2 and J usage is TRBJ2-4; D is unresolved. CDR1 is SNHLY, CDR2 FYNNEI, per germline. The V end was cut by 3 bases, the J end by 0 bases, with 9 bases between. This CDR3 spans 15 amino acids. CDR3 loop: CASSDGFLAKNIQYF. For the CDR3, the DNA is TGTGCCAGCAGTGACGGTTTCCTAGCCAAAAACATTCAGTACTTC.

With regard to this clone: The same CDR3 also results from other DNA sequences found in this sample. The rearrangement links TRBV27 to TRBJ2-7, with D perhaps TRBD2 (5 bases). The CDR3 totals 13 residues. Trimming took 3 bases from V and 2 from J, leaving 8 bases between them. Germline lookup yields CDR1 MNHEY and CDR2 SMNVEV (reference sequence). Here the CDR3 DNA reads TGTGCCAGCAGTTTGACGGGGACCTACGAGCAGTACTTC. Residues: CASSLTGTYEQYF.

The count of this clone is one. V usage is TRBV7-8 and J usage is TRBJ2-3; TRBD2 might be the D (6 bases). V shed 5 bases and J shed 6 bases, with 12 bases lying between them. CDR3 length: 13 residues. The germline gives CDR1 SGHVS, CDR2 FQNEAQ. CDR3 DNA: TGTGCCAGCAGCACCCCAGGGACTGATACGCAGTATTTT. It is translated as CASSTPGTDTQYF.

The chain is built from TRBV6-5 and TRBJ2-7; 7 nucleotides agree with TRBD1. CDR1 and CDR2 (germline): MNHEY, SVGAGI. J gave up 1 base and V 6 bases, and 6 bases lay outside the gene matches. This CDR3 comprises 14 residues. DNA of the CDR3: TGTGCCAGCAGCATGGGACAGTTTTCCTACGAGCAGTACTTC. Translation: CASSMGQFSYEQYF.

The CDR3 nucleotides are TGTGCCAGCAGCCTGGGGACTAGCGGGAGTCCGAACACCGGGGAGCTGTTTTTT. It translates to CASSLGTSGSPNTGELFF. The gene calls are TRBV7-6 and TRBJ2-2, with 14 positions matching TRBD2. This CDR3 has 18 amino acids. Unmatched junction bases numbered 5, after V lost 5 bases and J lost 0 bases. CDR1 and CDR2 from the germline V gene are SGHVS and FNYEAQ.

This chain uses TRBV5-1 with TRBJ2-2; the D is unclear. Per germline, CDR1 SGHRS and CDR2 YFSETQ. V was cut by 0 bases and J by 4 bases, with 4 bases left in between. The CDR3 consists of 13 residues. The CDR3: CASSLEITGELFF. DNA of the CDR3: TGCGCCAGCAGCTTGGAGATCACCGGGGAGCTGTTTTTT.

CDR3: CASSQHALPRDNEQFF. CDR3 in DNA: TGCGCCAGCAGCCAACATGCCCTACCGAGAGACAATGAGCAGTTCTTC. The genes are TRBV4-1 and TRBJ2-1; D gene uncertain. V lost 2 bases, J lost 5 bases, and 16 bases lay in between. Germline assignment: CDR1 MGHRA and CDR2 YSYEKL. There are 16 residues in the CDR3.

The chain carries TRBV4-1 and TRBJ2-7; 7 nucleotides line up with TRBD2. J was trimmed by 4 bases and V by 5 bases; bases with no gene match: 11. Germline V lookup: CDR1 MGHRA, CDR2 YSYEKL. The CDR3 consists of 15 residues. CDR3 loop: CASSSQSGTTYEQYF. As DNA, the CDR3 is TGCGCCAGCAGCTCCCAATCCGGGACTACGTACGAGCAGTACTTC.

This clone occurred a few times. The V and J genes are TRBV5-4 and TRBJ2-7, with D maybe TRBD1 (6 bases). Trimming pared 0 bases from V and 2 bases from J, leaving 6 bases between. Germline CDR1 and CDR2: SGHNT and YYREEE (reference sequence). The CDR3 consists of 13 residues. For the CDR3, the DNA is TGTGCCAGCAGCTTGGAGGGGGCCTACGAGCAGTACTTC. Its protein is CASSLEGAYEQYF. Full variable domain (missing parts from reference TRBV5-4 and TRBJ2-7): ETGVTQSPTHLIKTRGQQVTLRCSSQSGHNTVSWYQQALGQGPQFIFQYYREEENGRGNFPPRFSGLQFPNYSSELNVNALELDDSALYLCASSLEGAYEQYFGPGTRLTVT.

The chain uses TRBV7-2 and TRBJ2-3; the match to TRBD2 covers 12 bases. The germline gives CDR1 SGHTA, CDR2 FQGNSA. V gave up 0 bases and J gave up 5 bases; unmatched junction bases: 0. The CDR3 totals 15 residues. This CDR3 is CASSLATSGRDTQYF. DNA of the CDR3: TGTGCCAGCAGCTTAGCGACTAGCGGGAGAGATACGCAGTATTTT.

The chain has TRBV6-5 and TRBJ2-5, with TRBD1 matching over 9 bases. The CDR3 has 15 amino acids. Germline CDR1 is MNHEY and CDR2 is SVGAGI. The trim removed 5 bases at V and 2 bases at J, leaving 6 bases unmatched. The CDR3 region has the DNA TGTGCCAGCAGTAATCCGGACAGGGGTCAAGAGACCCAGTACTTC. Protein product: CASSNPDRGQETQYF.

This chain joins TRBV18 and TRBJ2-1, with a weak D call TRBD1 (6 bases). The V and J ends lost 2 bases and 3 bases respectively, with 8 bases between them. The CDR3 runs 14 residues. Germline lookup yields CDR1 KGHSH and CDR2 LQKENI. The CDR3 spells CASSPGTIYNEQFF. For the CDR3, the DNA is TGTGCCAGCTCACCAGGGACAATCTACAATGAGCAGTTCTTC.

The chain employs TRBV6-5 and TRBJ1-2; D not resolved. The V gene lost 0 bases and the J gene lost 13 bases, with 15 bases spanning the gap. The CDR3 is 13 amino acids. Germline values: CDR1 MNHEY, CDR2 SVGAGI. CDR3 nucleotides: TGTGCCAGCAGTTACTCGGTGGGTGGCCCCTTCACCTTC. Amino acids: CASSYSVGGPFTF.

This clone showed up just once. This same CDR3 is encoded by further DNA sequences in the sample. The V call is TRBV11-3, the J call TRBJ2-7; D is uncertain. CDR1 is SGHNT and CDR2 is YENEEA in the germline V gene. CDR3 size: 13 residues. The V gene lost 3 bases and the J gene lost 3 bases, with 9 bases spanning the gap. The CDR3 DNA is TGTGCCAGCAGCTTGGTCCCGAACTACGAGCAGTACTTC. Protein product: CASSLVPNYEQYF.

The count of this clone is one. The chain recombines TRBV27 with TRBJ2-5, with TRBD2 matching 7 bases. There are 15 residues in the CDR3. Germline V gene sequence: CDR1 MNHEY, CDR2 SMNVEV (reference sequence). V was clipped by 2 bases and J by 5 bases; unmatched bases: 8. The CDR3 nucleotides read TGTGCCAGCAGTTTAACGGGGGGTAACATGGAGACCCAGTACTTC. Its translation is CASSLTGGNMETQYF.

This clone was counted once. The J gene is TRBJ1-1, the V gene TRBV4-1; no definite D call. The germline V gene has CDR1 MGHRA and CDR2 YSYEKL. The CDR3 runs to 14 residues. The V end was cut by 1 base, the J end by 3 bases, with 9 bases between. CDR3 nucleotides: TGCGCCAGCAGCCAAGGGAATCTTCACACTGAAGCTTTCTTT. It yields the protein CASSQGNLHTEAFF.

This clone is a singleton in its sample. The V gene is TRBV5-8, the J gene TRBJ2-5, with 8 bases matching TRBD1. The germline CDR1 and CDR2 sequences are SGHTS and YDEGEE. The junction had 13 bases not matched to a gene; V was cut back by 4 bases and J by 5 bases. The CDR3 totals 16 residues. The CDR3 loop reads CASSLDGQGLGETQYF. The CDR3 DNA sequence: TGTGCCAGCAGCCTCGACGGACAGGGATTGGGGGAGACCCAGTACTTC.

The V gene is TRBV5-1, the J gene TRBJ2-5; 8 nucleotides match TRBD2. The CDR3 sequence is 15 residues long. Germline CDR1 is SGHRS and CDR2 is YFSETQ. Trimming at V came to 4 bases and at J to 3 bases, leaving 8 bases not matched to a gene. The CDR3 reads CASSLQRGREETQYF. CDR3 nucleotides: TGCGCCAGCAGCCTTCAGCGGGGGAGGGAAGAGACCCAGTACTTC.

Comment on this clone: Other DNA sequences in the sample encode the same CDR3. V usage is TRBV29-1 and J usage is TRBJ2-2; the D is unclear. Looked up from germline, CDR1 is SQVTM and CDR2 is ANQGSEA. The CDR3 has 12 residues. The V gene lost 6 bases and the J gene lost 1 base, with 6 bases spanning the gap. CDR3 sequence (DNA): TGCAGCGTCCAACTGAACACCGGGGAGCTGTTTTTT. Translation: CSVQLNTGELFF.

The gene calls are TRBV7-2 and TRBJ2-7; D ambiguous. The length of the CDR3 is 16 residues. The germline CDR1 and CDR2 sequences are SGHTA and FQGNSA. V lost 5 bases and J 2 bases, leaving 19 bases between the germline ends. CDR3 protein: CASSPAVSYGTYEQYF. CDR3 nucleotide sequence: TGTGCCAGCAGCCCCGCGGTCTCCTATGGGACCTACGAGCAGTACTTC.

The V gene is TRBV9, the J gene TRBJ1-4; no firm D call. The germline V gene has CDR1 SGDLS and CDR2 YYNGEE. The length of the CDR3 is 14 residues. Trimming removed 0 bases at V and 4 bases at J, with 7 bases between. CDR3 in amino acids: CASSVGGNNEKLFF. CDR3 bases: TGTGCCAGCAGCGTAGGTGGCAATAATGAAAAACTGTTTTTT. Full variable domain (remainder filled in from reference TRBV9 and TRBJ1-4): DSGVTQTPKHLITATGQRVTLRCSPRSGDLSVYWYQQSLDQGLQFLIQYYNGEERAKGNILERFSAQQFPDLHSELNLSSLELGDSALYFCASSVGGNNEKLFFGSGTQLSVL.

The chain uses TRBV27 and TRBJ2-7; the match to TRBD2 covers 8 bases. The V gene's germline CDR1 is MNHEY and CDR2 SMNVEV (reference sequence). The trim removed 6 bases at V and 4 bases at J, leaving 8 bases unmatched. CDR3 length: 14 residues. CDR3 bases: TGTGCCAGCAGCCCGCGGGGGGCAGAGTACGAGCAGTACTTC. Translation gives CASSPRGAEYEQYF.

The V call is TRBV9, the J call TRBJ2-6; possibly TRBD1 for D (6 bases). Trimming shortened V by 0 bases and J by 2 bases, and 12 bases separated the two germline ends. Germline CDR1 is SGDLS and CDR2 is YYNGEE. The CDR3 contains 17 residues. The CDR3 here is CASSVAGDPTGANVLTF. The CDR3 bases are TGTGCCAGCAGCGTAGCAGGGGACCCAACTGGGGCCAACGTCCTGACTTTC.

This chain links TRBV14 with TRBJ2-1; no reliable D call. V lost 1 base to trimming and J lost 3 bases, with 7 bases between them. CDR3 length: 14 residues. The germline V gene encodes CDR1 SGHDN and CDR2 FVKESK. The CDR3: CASSQGGFYNEQFF. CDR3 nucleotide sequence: TGTGCCAGCAGCCAAGGAGGATTCTACAATGAGCAGTTCTTC.

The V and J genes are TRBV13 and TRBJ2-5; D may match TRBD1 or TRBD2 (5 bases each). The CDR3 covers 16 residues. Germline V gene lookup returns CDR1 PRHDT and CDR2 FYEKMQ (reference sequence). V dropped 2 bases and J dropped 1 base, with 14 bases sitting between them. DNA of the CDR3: TGTGCCAGCAGCTTACCGGGACGGCTGGGCCAAGAGACCCAGTACTTC. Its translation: CASSLPGRLGQETQYF.

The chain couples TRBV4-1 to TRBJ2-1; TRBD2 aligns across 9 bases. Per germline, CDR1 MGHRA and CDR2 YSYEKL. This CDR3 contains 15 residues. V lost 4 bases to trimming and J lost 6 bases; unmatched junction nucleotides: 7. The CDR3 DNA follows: TGCGCCAGCAGCCCGGCTAGCGGGGCGGGCAATGAGCAGTTCTTC. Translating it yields CASSPASGAGNEQFF.

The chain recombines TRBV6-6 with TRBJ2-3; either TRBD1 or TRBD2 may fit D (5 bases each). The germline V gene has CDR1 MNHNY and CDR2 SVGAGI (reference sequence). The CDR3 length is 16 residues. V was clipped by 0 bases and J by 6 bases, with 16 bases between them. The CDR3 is CASSYSGDPARDTQYF. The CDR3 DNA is TGTGCCAGCAGTTACTCGGGGGACCCCGCCCGGGATACGCAGTATTTT.

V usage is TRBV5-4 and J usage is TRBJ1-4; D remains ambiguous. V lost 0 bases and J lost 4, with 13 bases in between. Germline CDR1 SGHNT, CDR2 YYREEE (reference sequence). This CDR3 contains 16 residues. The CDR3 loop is CASSLGSGSLNEKLFF. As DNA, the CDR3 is TGTGCCAGCAGCTTGGGGTCGGGCAGCCTTAATGAAAAACTGTTTTTT.